This T cell receptor beta chain was found in a study of metastatic and nonmetastatic thyroid tumors. Whole-study results and caveats: According to reports, the diversity of TCR beta was significantly higher in malignant thyroid tumors than in benign nodules, and this held in both blood and tumor samples.

The entire patient cohort was treatment-naive prior to thyroid surgery. Via MiXCR, TCRdb re-called the PCR reads. This sample yields 30,000 to 35,000 clones, of which about 21% are seen a single time; roughly 3.1% belongs to the top ten. The CDR3 has 13 amino acids. The V end was cut by 7 bases, the J end by 3 bases, with 13 bases between. Germline-derived CDR1 and CDR2 are MDHEN and SYDVKM. Only a few counts were recorded for this clone. Its antigen is unknown. This receptor was taken from a male donor with papillary thyroid cancer or a benign thyroid nodule (not recorded which). Some clones in this sample may be carry-over from other donors' samples. The gene calls are TRBV28 and TRBJ2-7; D might be TRBD1 (5 bases). The sequenced material came from tumor tissue. The CDR3 sequence is CASIDRLYYEQYF. CDR3 DNA sequence: TGTGCCAGCATTGACAGATTATACTACGAGCAGTACTTC.